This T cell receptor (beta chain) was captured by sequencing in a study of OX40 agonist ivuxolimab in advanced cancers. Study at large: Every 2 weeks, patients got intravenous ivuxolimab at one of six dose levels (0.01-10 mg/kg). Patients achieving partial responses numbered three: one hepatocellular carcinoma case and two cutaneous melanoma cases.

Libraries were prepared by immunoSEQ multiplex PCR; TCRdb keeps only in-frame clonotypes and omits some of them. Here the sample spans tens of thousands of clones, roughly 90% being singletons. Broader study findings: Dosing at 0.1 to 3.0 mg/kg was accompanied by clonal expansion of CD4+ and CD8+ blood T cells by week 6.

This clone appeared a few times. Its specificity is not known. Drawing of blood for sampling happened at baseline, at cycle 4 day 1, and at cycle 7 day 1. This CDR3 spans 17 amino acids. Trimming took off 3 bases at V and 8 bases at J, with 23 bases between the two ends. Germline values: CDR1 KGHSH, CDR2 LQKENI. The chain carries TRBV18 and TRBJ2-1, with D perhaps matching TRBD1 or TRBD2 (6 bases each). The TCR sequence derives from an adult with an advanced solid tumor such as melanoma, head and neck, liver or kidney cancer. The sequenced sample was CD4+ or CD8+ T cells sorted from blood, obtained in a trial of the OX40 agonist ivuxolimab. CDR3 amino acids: CASSPRRGQEGIYEQFF. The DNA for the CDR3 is TGTGCCAGCTCACCGCGACGGGGGCAGGAGGGGATCTATGAGCAGTTCTTC.